The present T cell receptor (beta chain) was sequenced within a study of T cells in Graves' hyperthyroidism and ophthalmopathy. Overall study: The authors collected peripheral blood at initial diagnosis, before any treatment.

V shed 1 base and J shed 1 base, with 1 base lying between them. The germline V gene has CDR1 SEHNR and CDR2 FQNEAQ (reference sequence). The CDR3 loop spans 13 amino acids. The source material, RNA transcripts, was used to amplify TCR beta CDR3 regions. HTBI primers drove first-round RT-PCR of the TCR CDR3. TCRdb processed the multiplex PCR reads anew with MiXCR; each CDR3 protein has one entry. The table includes roughly 500,000 distinct CDR3 sequences, around 15% detected once. This clonotype showed up many times. Inclusion characteristics of ophthalmopathy patients comprised a Clinical Activity Score of at least 3, a NOSPECS grade of at least 4, and duration under 3 months.

J is TRBJ2-2 and V is TRBV7-9; no definite D call. The receptor comes from a woman aged 30 to 39 with Graves' ophthalmopathy. Material for sequencing was blood. The CDR3 reads CASSLENTGELFF. The CDR3 nucleotides read TGTGCCAGCAGCTTAGAGAACACCGGGGAGCTGTTTTTT.